The 24 T cell receptor beta chains reported below all come from one sample, sequenced in a study of beta chain features in type 1 diabetes (dated by TCRdb to about 2018). The paper as a whole reports these results and caveats: Type 1 diabetes patients showed a moderate but significant shortening of TCRB CDR3 length in all four CD4+ subsets.

No antigen has been identified for these receptors. To prepare the library, the immunoSEQ multiplex PCR assay was applied. The High Capacity cDNA Reverse Transcription Kit was used to reverse transcribe all of the isolated RNA, meaning that expressed TCRB transcripts were what got sequenced. In TCRdb, the immuneACCESS table is reduced to in-frame sequences with V and J assigned. These tables do not hold every clone; where another copy was compared, an unresolved V gene accounts for under half, and the others remain unexplained. The sample table contains 250,000 to 300,000 clones; only one count was recorded for about 24% of them. Together, the top ten hold about 0.012% of the sample. The sequencing input was naive CD4+ T cells from blood. Explained via the paper, the cell subset or site label denotes: true naive CD4+ T cells. The source is a woman in her thirties with type 1 diabetes.

The chain is built from TRBV5-1 and TRBJ2-2, with D possibly TRBD2 on 7 matching bases. Trimming took 2 bases from V and 6 from J, leaving 23 bases between them. The CDR3 is 18 amino acids. In germline, CDR1 is SGHRS, CDR2 YFSETQ. CDR3 protein: CASSLTRAGAVVAGELFF. CDR3 coding DNA: TGCGCCAGCAGCTTAACCCGCGCGGGGGCAGTGGTTGCCGGGGAGCTGTTTTTT.

The chain carries TRBV11-2 and TRBJ2-7; D call uncertain. Germline V CDR1 and CDR2: SGHAT, FQNNGV. The CDR3 totals 16 residues. Trimming cost V 5 bases and J 0 bases, with 17 bases left between them. In DNA form, the CDR3 reads TGTGCCAGCAGCCACATTGTTATGGAGAGCTCCTACGAGCAGTACTTC. This gives the protein CASSHIVMESSYEQYF.

In its sample, this clone was seen once. V and J are TRBV30 and TRBJ2-4, with 8 positions matching TRBD2. CDR1 is GTSNPN, CDR2 SVGIG, per germline (reference sequence). Unmatched junction bases numbered 7, after V lost 3 bases and J lost 3 bases. The CDR3 consists of 15 residues. The CDR3 bases are TGTGCCTGGAGACTCGCCGGGACTAGCAAAAACATTCAGTACTTC. Amino acids: CAWRLAGTSKNIQYF.

This clone has a handful of counts. The chain uses TRBV30 and TRBJ2-7; D is perhaps TRBD1 (6 bases). The CDR3 consists of 13 residues. The germline gives CDR1 GTSNPN, CDR2 SVGIG (reference sequence). V was pared by 4 bases and J by 3 bases, with 13 bases between. This chain's CDR3 is CAWNSGHLYEQYF. The CDR3 DNA reads TGTGCCTGGAATTCGGGACACCTCTACGAGCAGTACTTC.

The sample holds one count of this clone. V and J are TRBV6-5 and TRBJ1-1, with TRBD1 matching over 7 bases. The CDR3 is 14 amino acids. V lost 2 bases, J lost 1 base, and 1 base stayed unmatched. Germline V gives CDR1 MNHEY, CDR2 SVGAGI. As DNA, the CDR3 is TGTGCCAGCAGTTACGGACAGGCGAACACTGAAGCTTTCTTT. Its translation is CASSYGQANTEAFF.

The chain uses TRBV28 and TRBJ1-1, with D tentatively TRBD1 (6 bases). V was cut by 4 bases and J by 11 bases, with 11 bases left in between. Germline values: CDR1 MDHEN, CDR2 SYDVKM. This CDR3 is 11 amino acids long. The CDR3 here is CASSSGQGAFF. DNA of the CDR3: TGTGCCAGCAGTTCCGGGCAGGGGGCTTTCTTT.

The chain uses TRBV30 and TRBJ1-2; 7 nucleotides match TRBD1. V dropped 5 bases and J dropped 5; count of bases not matched to a gene: 5. There are 12 residues in the CDR3. Germline V gene sequence: CDR1 GTSNPN, CDR2 SVGIG (reference sequence). CDR3 in amino acids: CAWRGGWYGYTF. The DNA for the CDR3 is TGTGCCTGGCGAGGGGGCTGGTATGGCTACACCTTC.

This chain connects TRBV10-2 to TRBJ1-2; D is undetermined. CDR1 is WSHSY and CDR2 is SAAADI in the germline V gene. The CDR3 spans 12 residues. V lost 3 bases and J lost 1, with 3 bases in between. The CDR3 DNA reads TGCGCCAGCAGTGACGGTAACTATGGCTACACCTTC. Its protein product is CASSDGNYGYTF.

This clone has more than one count but fewer than ten. The V and J genes are TRBV19 and TRBJ2-7, with D unresolved. V was shortened by 3 bases and J by 1 base, with 10 bases between the two germline ends. CDR1 is LNHDA, CDR2 SQIVND, per germline (reference sequence). This CDR3 is 14 amino acids long. The CDR3 sequence: CASSIRYQSYEQYF. The CDR3 region has the DNA TGTGCCAGTAGTATCCGCTACCAATCCTACGAGCAGTACTTC.

This clone was counted between two and nine times. J is TRBJ2-7 and V is TRBV11-1; no firm D call. The V gene lost 1 base and the J gene lost 4 bases, with 5 bases spanning the gap. The V gene's germline CDR1 is SGHAT and CDR2 FQDESV (reference sequence). This CDR3 contains 12 residues. The CDR3 nucleotides read TGTGCCAGCAGCTTAGATCCGTACGAGCAGTACTTC. Encoded protein: CASSLDPYEQYF.

This clone was seen more than once but under ten times. The chain combines TRBV29-1 with TRBJ2-1; D unclear. Germline V gives CDR1 SQVTM, CDR2 ANQGSEA. The CDR3 runs 13 residues. Trimming took off 8 bases at V and 7 bases at J, with 18 bases between the two ends. Here the CDR3 reads CSPMAVGGNEQFF. The CDR3 DNA sequence: TGCAGCCCCATGGCGGTGGGTGGGAATGAGCAGTTCTTC.

This chain joins TRBV18 and TRBJ1-5; the D is unclear. The CDR3 is 14 amino acids. In germline, CDR1 is KGHSH, CDR2 LQKENI. Trimming pared 1 base from V and 8 bases from J, leaving 12 bases between. CDR3 DNA: TGTGCCAGCTCACCACTCGCCGGTGCTGAGCCCCAGCATTTT. Translation gives CASSPLAGAEPQHF.

The chain combines TRBV7-2 with TRBJ2-7, with TRBD1 identical over 11 bases. The CDR3 contains 16 residues. The germline V gene encodes CDR1 SGHTA and CDR2 FQGNSA. Unmatched junction bases numbered 7, after V lost 2 bases and J lost 4 bases. The CDR3 sequence: CASSLKRDRGWYEQYF. CDR3 nucleotides: TGTGCCAGCAGCTTAAAGCGGGACAGGGGGTGGTACGAGCAGTACTTC.

V usage is TRBV9 and J usage is TRBJ2-7; 7 nucleotides align to TRBD1. This CDR3 has 13 residues. The junction had 4 bases not matched to a gene; V was cut back by 3 bases and J by 4 bases. Germline V gene sequence: CDR1 SGDLS, CDR2 YYNGEE. CDR3 loop: CASSAGQQYEQYF. Written as DNA, the CDR3 is TGTGCCAGCAGCGCGGGACAGCAATACGAGCAGTACTTC.

This clone was recorded only once. The rearrangement joins TRBV6-6 to TRBJ2-7; TRBD1 might be the D (5 bases). The CDR3 consists of 15 residues. V lost 2 bases and J 4 bases, leaving 15 bases between the germline ends. Germline loops: CDR1 MNHNY, CDR2 SVGAGI (reference sequence). The CDR3 DNA reads as TGTGCCAGCAGTTACCTTCAGGGAAAGGTGTACGAGCAGTACTTC. Encoded protein: CASSYLQGKVYEQYF.

This clone was counted between two and nine times. The V gene is TRBV7-9, the J gene TRBJ1-2; maybe TRBD1 (6 bases). Germline V gives CDR1 SEHNR, CDR2 FQNEAQ (reference sequence). The CDR3 is made up of 15 amino acids. Trimming stripped 4 bases from V and 5 bases from J, with 17 bases between. CDR3 sequence (DNA): TGTGCCAGCAGCTCCCTACCAGGGGTGGAATATGGCTACACCTTC. Translating it yields CASSSLPGVEYGYTF.

This chain links TRBV7-9 with TRBJ2-6, with no clear D. The V gene's germline CDR1 is SEHNR and CDR2 FQNEAQ (reference sequence). The V and J ends lost 5 bases and 4 bases respectively, with 12 bases between them. This CDR3 contains 15 residues. CDR3 sequence (DNA): TGTGCCAGCAGCCCCCGATGGGCGGGGGCCAACGTCCTGACTTTC. Its translation is CASSPRWAGANVLTF. The whole variable domain, filled in from reference TRBV7-9 and TRBJ2-6, reads DTGVSQNPRHKITKRGQNVTFRCDPISEHNRLYWYRQTLGQGPEFLTYFQNEAQLEKSRLLSDRFSAERPKGSFSTLEIQRTEQGDSAMYLCASSPRWAGANVLTFGAGSRLTVL.

This chain joins TRBV25-1 and TRBJ2-5; TRBD1 matches 10 bases. Germline lookup yields CDR1 MGHDK and CDR2 SYGVNS. The V and J ends lost 4 bases and 7 bases, in that order; junction bases with no gene match: 9. This CDR3 spans 15 amino acids. CDR3 region: CASSGGQGDWLTQYF. CDR3 coding DNA: TGTGCCAGCAGTGGCGGACAGGGGGATTGGTTGACCCAGTACTTC.

This clone was seen a few times. Other DNA sequences in this specimen translate into the identical CDR3. This chain connects TRBV30 to TRBJ1-2, with TRBD1 matching 7 bases. Trimming took 0 bases from V and 7 from J; bases not matched to a gene: 5. CDR1 is GTSNPN and CDR2 is SVGIG in the germline V gene (reference sequence). This CDR3 spans 13 amino acids. The DNA for the CDR3 is TGTGCCTGGAGTGTAAAGGGGGCCGGTGGCTACACCTTC. Translation: CAWSVKGAGGYTF. The full variable domain, its missing parts supplied by reference TRBV30 and TRBJ1-2, is SQTIHQWPATLVQPVGSPLSLECTVEGTSNPNLYWYRQAAGRGLQLLFYSVGIGQISSEVPQNLSASRPQDRQFILSSKKLLLSDSGFYLCAWSVKGAGGYTFGSGTRLTVV.

The CDR3 region is CSVEKTSAKETQYF. DNA for the CDR3: TGCAGCGTTGAAAAGACGAGCGCCAAAGAGACCCAGTACTTC. V is TRBV29-1 and J is TRBJ2-5, with D hard to call. This CDR3 contains 14 residues. V was clipped by 2 bases and J by 3 bases, with 13 bases between them. Germline assignment: CDR1 SQVTM and CDR2 ANQGSEA.

This sequence joins TRBV11-1 and TRBJ2-5; D is undetermined. The CDR3 consists of 14 residues. V gave up 5 bases and J gave up 2 bases, with 12 bases separating them. Germline V CDR1 and CDR2: SGHAT, FQDESV (reference sequence). The CDR3 loop reads CASSLRLIQETQYF. For the CDR3, the DNA is TGTGCCAGCAGCCTCCGACTGATTCAAGAGACCCAGTACTTC.

The chain links TRBV28 to TRBJ1-1, with D tentatively TRBD1 (5 bases). CDR1 and CDR2 (germline): MDHEN, SYDVKM. V was cut by 2 bases and J by 8 bases, with 15 bases left in between. The CDR3 has 14 amino acids. CDR3 residues: CASSLGIGRVEAFF. CDR3 in DNA: TGTGCCAGCAGTTTAGGGATCGGCAGGGTCGAAGCTTTCTTT. The whole variable domain, remainder taken from reference TRBV28 and TRBJ1-1, is DVKVTQSSRYLVKRTGEKVFLECVQDMDHENMFWYRQDPGLGLRLIYFSYDVKMKEKGDIPEGYSVSREKKERFSLILESASTNQTSMYLCASSLGIGRVEAFFGQGTRLTVV.

The rearrangement links TRBV29-1 to TRBJ2-3; D is perhaps TRBD2 (7 bases). Trimming shortened V by 4 bases and J by 1 base, and 15 bases separated the two germline ends. The CDR3 spans 15 residues. Germline assignment: CDR1 SQVTM and CDR2 ANQGSEA. The CDR3 region is CSVGGAGEGTDTQYF. Here the CDR3 DNA reads TGCAGCGTTGGGGGGGCGGGAGAGGGCACAGATACGCAGTATTTT.

The V and J genes are TRBV5-1 and TRBJ2-1; 10 nucleotides agree with TRBD2. CDR1 is SGHRS, CDR2 YFSETQ, per germline. CDR3 length: 15 amino acids. V shed 1 base, J shed 4 bases, and the junction held 2 bases outside the gene matches. The CDR3 here is CASSLTSGVYNEQFF. The CDR3 nucleotides read TGCGCCAGCAGCTTGACTAGCGGGGTTTACAATGAGCAGTTCTTC. Using reference TRBV5-1 and TRBJ2-1 for the parts outside the CDR3, the full variable domain is KAGVTQTPRYLIKTRGQQVTLSCSPISGHRSVSWYQQTPGQGLQFLFEYFSETQRNKGNFPGRFSGRQFSNSRSEMNVSTLELGDSALYLCASSLTSGVYNEQFFGPGTRLTVL.